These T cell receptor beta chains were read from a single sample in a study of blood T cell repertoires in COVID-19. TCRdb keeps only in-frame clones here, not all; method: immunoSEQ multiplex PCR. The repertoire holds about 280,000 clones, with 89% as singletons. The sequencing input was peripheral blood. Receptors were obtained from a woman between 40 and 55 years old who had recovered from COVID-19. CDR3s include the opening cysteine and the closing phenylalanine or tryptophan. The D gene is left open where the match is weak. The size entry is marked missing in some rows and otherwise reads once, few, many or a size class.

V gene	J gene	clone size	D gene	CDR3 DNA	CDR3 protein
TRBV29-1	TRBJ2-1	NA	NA	TGCAGCGTCCCCCTGGGGGGGGCGCCTTACAATGAGCAGTTCTTC	CSVPLGGAPYNEQFF
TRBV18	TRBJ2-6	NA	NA	TGTGCCAGCTCGCTCTACAGGGTCTATAGCTCTGGGGCCAACGTCCTGACTTTC	CASSLYRVYSSGANVLTF
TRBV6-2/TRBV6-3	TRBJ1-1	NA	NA	TGTGCCAGCAGTCAAACAGGCGACGGGGGAATGAACACTGAAGCTTTCTTT	CASSQTGDGGMNTEAFF
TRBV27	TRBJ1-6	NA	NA	TGTGCCAGCAGTTTTGACCTCAGGGGTCGGGGTTCACCCCTCCACTTT	CASSFDLRGRGSPLHF
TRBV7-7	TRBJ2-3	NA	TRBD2	TGTGCTAGCAGTCCAGGGCAGCGGGAGGTAGATACGCAGTATTTT	CASSPGQREVDTQYF
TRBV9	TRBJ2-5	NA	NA	TGTGCCAGCCCACAGGGCGGGCAAGAGACCCAGTACTTC	CASPQGGQETQYF
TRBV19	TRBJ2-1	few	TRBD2	TGTGCCAGTAGTATTTTAGCGGGGAACTCCTACAATGAGCAGTTCTTC	CASSILAGNSYNEQFF
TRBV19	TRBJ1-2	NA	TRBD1	TGTGCCAGTAGTATGACAGGGGACCTCTATGGCTACACCTTC	CASSMTGDLYGYTF
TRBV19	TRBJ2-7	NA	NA	TGTGCCAGTAGTACTTTCGGGGACTACGAGCAGTACTTC	CASSTFGDYEQYF
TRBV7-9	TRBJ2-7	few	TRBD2	TGTGCCAGCAGCACACTAGCGGCCTCCTACGAGCAGTACTTC	CASSTLAASYEQYF
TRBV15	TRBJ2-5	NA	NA	TGTGCCACCAGCAGAGATCGGCTAGCCCAAGAGACCCAGTACTTC	CATSRDRLAQETQYF
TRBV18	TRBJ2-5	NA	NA	TGTGCCAGCTCACCCACCTCGGGCCAAGAGACCCAGTACTTC	CASSPTSGQETQYF
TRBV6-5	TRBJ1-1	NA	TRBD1	TGTGCCAGCAGTTACCAGGGGGCGCGAACTGAAGCTTTCTTT	CASSYQGARTEAFF
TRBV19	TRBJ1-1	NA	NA	TGTGCCAGTAGTCAACTGGGGGCAGATAAAGCTTTCTTT	CASSQLGADKAFF
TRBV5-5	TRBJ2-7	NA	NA	TGTGCCAGCAGTTCTCCAGGGCATTCCTACGAGCAGTACTTC	CASSSPGHSYEQYF
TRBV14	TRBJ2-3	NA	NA	TGTGCCAGCAGCCAAGGTGGGCTAGCAACGGATACGCAGTATTTT	CASSQGGLATDTQYF
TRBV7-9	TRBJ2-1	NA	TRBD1	TGTGCCAGCAGCCCGGGACAGGGGTGGGAGCAGTTCTTC	CASSPGQGWEQFF
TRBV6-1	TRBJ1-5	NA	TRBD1	TGTGCCAGCAGTGCCATAGGACAGGGGGGAAAACAGCCCCAGCATTTT	CASSAIGQGGKQPQHF
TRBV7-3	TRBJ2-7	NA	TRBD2	TGTGCCAGCAGCTTAAGGTATGCGTCTAGCGGGAGATACGAGCAGTACTTC	CASSLRYASSGRYEQYF
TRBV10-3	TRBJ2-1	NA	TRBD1	TGTGCCATCAGTGACACCGGGACAGGGCCCTACAATGAGCAGTTCTTC	CAISDTGTGPYNEQFF
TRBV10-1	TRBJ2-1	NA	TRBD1	TGCGCCAGCAGTGAGGCCGGACAGGGGAGGGATGAGCAGTTCTTC	CASSEAGQGRDEQFF
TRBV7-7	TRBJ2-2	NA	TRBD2	TGTGCTAGCAGCTTGGGGACTAGGGGAGGCACCGGGGAGCTGTTTTTT	CASSLGTRGGTGELFF
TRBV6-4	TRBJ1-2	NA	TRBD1	TGTGCCAGCAGCCCCTCGACAGGGGTTAGCTATGGCTACACCTTC	CASSPSTGVSYGYTF
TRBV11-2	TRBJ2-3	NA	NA	TGTGCCAGCAGATGGGCCCCAGGGGTTGTTTCGCAGTATTTT	CASRWAPGVVSQYF
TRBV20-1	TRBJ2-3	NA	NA	TGCAGTGCCCCATCCGATACGCAGTATTTT	CSAPSDTQYF
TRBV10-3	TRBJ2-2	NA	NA	TGTGCCATCAGTGTCTCGACTTTCAACACCGGGGAGCTGTTTTTT	CAISVSTFNTGELFF
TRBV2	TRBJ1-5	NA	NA	TGTGCCAGCAGGCCCGACAGTATGTATCAGCCCCAGCATTTT	CASRPDSMYQPQHF
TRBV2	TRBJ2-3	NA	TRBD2	TGTGCCAGCAGTGAAGGGGTAGTGCGGGAGACAGATACGCAGTATTTT	CASSEGVVRETDTQYF
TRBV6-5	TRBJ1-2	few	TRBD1	TGTGCCAGCAGTTCCCTCCGACAGGGGGCACATGGCTACACCTTC	CASSSLRQGAHGYTF
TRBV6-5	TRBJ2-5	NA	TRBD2	TGTGCCAGCAGTTACCCTGGGACTAGCGGGGAAGAGACCCAGTACTTC	CASSYPGTSGEETQYF
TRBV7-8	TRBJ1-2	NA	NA	TGTGCCAGCAGCTTAGCGGGCGGACGGGGGGCTCTCGACTATGGCTACACCTTC	CASSLAGGRGALDYGYTF
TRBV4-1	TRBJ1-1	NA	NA	TGCGCCAGCAAGTCGGGGGGTGAAGCTTTCTTT	CASKSGGEAFF
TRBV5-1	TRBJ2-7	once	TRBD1	TGCGCCAGCAGCTCAGGGACAGGTACCTACGAGCAGTACTTC	CASSSGTGTYEQYF
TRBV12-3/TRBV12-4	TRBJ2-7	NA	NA	TGTGCCAGCAGTCCAGCCTACGAGCAGTACTTC	CASSPAYEQYF
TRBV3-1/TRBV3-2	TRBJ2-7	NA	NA	TGTGCCAGCAGCCAGACGTCAGGGGGGAATAAGACCTACGAGCAGTACTTC	CASSQTSGGNKTYEQYF
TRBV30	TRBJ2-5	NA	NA	TGTGCCTGGAGTCCGGGAGCCCAAGAGACCCAGTACTTC	CAWSPGAQETQYF
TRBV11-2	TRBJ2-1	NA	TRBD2	TGTGCCAGCAGCCCCGCTAGCGGGAGAATCAATGAGCAGTTCTTC	CASSPASGRINEQFF
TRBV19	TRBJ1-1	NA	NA	TGTGCCAGTATCGGAATGGGGCCCACTGAAGCTTTCTTT	CASIGMGPTEAFF
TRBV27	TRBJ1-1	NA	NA	TGTGCCAGCAGACGGGGGATAGCGGGAAACACTGAAGCTTTCTTT	CASRRGIAGNTEAFF
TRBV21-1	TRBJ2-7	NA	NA	TGTGCCAGCAGCCCTGACTTCATAGCGGGATCGAGCTCCTACGAGCAGTACTTC	CASSPDFIAGSSSYEQYF
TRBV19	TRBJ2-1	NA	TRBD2	TGTGCCAGTAGTAGAGGACTAGCGCAAGACTACAATGAGCAGTTCTTC	CASSRGLAQDYNEQFF
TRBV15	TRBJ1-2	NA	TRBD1	TGTGCCACGCAGGGGGCCTATGGCTACACCTTC	CATQGAYGYTF
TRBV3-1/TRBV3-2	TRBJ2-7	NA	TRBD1	TGTGCCAGCAGCCACGGACAGGGAATGACCCACGAGCAGTACTTC	CASSHGQGMTHEQYF
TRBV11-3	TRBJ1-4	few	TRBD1	TGTGCCAGCAGCTTAGATCAGGGGGCTAATGAAAAACTGTTTTTT	CASSLDQGANEKLFF
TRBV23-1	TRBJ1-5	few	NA	TGCGCCAGCAGTCTATGGGGACTTATGAGGCCCCAGCATTTT	CASSLWGLMRPQHF
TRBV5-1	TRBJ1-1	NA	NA	TGCGCCAGCAGCTTGGGGCAGCGTACTGAAGCTTTCTTT	CASSLGQRTEAFF
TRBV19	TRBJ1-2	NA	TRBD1	TGTGCCAGTAGTATAGATCTTGGCAGGGGGTATGGCTACACCTTC	CASSIDLGRGYGYTF
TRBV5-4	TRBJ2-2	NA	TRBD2	TGTGCCAGCAGCCCGGGACTAGCGAACACCGGGGAGCTGTTTTTT	CASSPGLANTGELFF
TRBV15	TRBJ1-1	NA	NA	TGTGCCACCAGCAGACAGTACATGAACACTGAAGCTTTCTTT	CATSRQYMNTEAFF
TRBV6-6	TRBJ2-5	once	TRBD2	TGTGCCAGCAGTCCCCCCGGGACTAGCGGGACAGAGACCCAGTACTTC	CASSPPGTSGTETQYF
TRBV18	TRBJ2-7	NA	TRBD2	TGTGCCAGCTCACCGGGCGGTCAGCGGGGAGAGCAGTACTTC	CASSPGGQRGEQYF
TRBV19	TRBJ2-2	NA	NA	TGTGCCAGTAGTATTTCGGGGGGCCCCGGGGAGCTGTTTTTT	CASSISGGPGELFF
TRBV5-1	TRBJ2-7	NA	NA	TGCGCCAGCAGCTTGGATCCGGGTTCGGACGAGCAGTACTTC	CASSLDPGSDEQYF
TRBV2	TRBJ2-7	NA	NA	TGTGCCAGCACGACAGGCGGGGGCTACGAGCAGTACTTC	CASTTGGGYEQYF
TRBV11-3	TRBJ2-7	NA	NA	TGTGCCAGCAGCCTCAGAGGCGACTCCTACGAGCAGTACTTC	CASSLRGDSYEQYF
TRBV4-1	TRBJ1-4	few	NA	TGCGCCAGCAGACCGGGAGCGGGGGATGAAAAACTGTTTTTT	CASRPGAGDEKLFF
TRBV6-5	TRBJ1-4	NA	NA	TGTGCCAGCGGTAGCACGTATAATGAAAAACTGTTTTTT	CASGSTYNEKLFF
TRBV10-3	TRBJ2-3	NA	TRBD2	TGTGCCATCCGGAACTTCAAGACTAGCGGGAGCCGGACAGATACGCAGTATTTT	CAIRNFKTSGSRTDTQYF